This T cell receptor beta chain is from a study of cytomegalovirus exposure and HLA in healthy donors. Turning to the study itself: Earlier work reported 95 million to 130 million unique TCR beta sequences from approximately 180 million T cells. Findings and limits, study-wide: In a later analysis, an Asian-associated ancestry cluster reportedly showed fewer N-insertions than the roughly 700-donor mean.

A word on this clone: Antigen unknown.

The PCR made use of 60 Vbeta and 13 Jbeta primers. The data were produced by immunoSEQ multiplex PCR, yet TCRdb's version contains in-frame clones alone and is incomplete. The sample shows over 100,000 clones, nearly 75% of them seen only once. This CDR3 comprises 16 residues. Per germline, CDR1 MDHEN and CDR2 SYDVKM. Trimming removed 6 bases from V and 1 base from J; junction bases left unmatched: 10. Sample: PBMCs. The chain recombines TRBV28 with TRBJ2-5; 8 nucleotides agree with TRBD2. The clonotype comes from a man aged 25-45 years in good health and CMV-seropositive. Written as DNA, the CDR3 is TGTGCCAGCAGACCGGGGGGGGTAGGGCCCCAAGAGACCCAGTACTTC. Translated, it gives CASRPGGVGPQETQYF.